This TCR beta chain derives from a study of blood T cells in healthy people across ages. CDR1 is SGHRS, CDR2 YFSETQ, per germline. The CDR3 has 12 residues. A note on this clonotype: A junction boundary mismatches the germline segment, possibly from a read error.

With a J-beta primer mix and a sample-barcoded 5' primer, a second PCR ran about 6 to 11 cycles. Each CDR3 protein is one row after TCRdb ran MiXCR on the 5' RACE reads. The table has about 510,000 distinct CDR3 sequences, roughly a quarter seen once. This sample also belongs to another study, concerning T cells of mothers and their children. That paper notes: Comparable shaping of TCR recombination output by thymic selection was observed in related and unrelated pairs. Related pairs of mothers and children showed slightly higher, non-significant overlap versus unrelated pairs.

The sequence was obtained from a boy aged 2 to 10 in good health. Sequences were obtained from blood. The chain is built from TRBV5-1 and TRBJ2-1; D remains unclear. The CDR3 loop is CVSSLSGAERFF. CDR3 in DNA: TGCGTCAGCAGCCTGTCGGGCGCAGAGCGGTTCTTC.